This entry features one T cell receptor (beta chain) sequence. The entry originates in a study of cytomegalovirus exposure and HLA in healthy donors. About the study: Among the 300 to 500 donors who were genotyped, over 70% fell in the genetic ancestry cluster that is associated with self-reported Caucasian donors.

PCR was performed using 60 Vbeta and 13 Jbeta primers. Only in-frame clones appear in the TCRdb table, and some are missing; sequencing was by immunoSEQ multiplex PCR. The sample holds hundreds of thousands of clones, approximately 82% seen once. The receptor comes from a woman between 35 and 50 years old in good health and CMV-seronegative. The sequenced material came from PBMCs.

The CDR3 here is CASSLGGPLLAYEQYF. Written as DNA, the CDR3 is TGTGCCAGCTCCCTCGGGGGGCCCCTTTTAGCCTACGAGCAGTACTTC. V is TRBV18 and J is TRBJ2-5; TRBD2 is a possible D gene (7 bases). The J call could be wrong; TRBJ2-7 is a better fit for the DNA end. Germline assignment: CDR1 KGHSH and CDR2 LQKENI. CDR3 size: 16 residues.